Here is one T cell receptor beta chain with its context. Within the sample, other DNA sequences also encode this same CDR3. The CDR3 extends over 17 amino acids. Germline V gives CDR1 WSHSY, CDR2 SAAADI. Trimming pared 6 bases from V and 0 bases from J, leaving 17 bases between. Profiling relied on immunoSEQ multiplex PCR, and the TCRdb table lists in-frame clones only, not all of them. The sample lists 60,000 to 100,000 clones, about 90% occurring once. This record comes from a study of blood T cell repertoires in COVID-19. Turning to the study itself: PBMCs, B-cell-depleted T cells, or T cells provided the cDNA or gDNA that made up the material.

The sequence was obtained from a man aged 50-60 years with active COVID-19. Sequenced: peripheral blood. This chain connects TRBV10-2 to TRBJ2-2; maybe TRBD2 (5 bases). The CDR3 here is CASRTPRTRSNTGELFF. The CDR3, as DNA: TGCGCCAGCAGGACTCCACGGACTCGCTCGAACACCGGGGAGCTGTTTTTT.